This T cell receptor delta chain was profiled in a study of gamma-delta T cells after stem cell transplantation. Germline V gene sequence: CDR1 TSWWSYY, CDR2 QGS. With 1 base removed from V and 0 bases from J, the gap between germline ends came to 21 bases. CDR3 length: 19 amino acids. TCRdb ran CATT on the RT-PCR reads. This table holds 1,300 or so delta-chain clones, about 26% found once. The sequence was collected from a human donor. It is not recorded whose cells these are; they may come from a transplant donor. V and J are TRDV1 and TRDJ1; no definite D call. Sequencing was carried out using gamma-delta T cells. The CDR3 nucleotides are TGTGCTCTTGGGGAACCGGCCCCAGACAGGGGTGTGTACACCGATAAACTCATCTTT. Translation gives CALGEPAPDRGVYTDKLIF.